Presented here are 31 T cell receptor beta chains from one specimen sequenced in a study of T cell changes during pregnancy in multiple sclerosis. Sequencing used immunoSEQ multiplex PCR; TCRdb keeps in-frame clones, though not all of them. The sample lists roughly 57,000 clones, around 92% occurring once. The sample here was CD4+ T cells from peripheral blood mononuclear cells, taken after pregnancy. The receptors were sampled from a female donor with multiple sclerosis, enrolled in a pregnancy study.

The rearrangement uses TRBV9 and TRBJ1-2; a weak D match, TRBD1 (5 bases). The CDR3 runs 13 residues. The V end was cut by 3 bases, the J end by 6 bases, with 12 bases between. The germline V gene has CDR1 SGDLS and CDR2 YYNGEE. The CDR3 bases are TGTGCCAGCAGCGATTTTCGGGGGAATGGCTACACCTTC. It codes for CASSDFRGNGYTF.

This chain connects TRBV29-1 to TRBJ1-1; 10 bases align to TRBD1. Germline CDR1 SQVTM, CDR2 ANQGSEA. The CDR3 extends over 15 amino acids. V shed 6 bases and J 5 bases; nucleotides not matched to a gene: 12. The CDR3 DNA is TGCAGCGTCAGACAGGGGGCCGGGCGGGAGACTGAAGCTTTCTTT. Its translation is CSVRQGAGRETEAFF. Based on the CDR3 plus reference TRBV29-1 and TRBJ1-1, the full variable domain is SAVISQKPSRDICQRGTSLTIQCQVDSQVTMMFWYRQQPGQSLTLIATANQGSEATYESGFVIDKFPISRPNLTFSTLTVSNMSPEDSSIYLCSVRQGAGRETEAFFGQGTRLTVV.

The chain employs TRBV10-3 and TRBJ1-6; TRBD1 aligns across 7 bases. The CDR3 is made up of 14 amino acids. Trimming cost V 0 bases and J 8 bases; bases outside gene matches: 1. Germline loops: CDR1 ENHRY, CDR2 SYGVKD. The CDR3 sequence is CAISESGGDSPLHF. The CDR3 region has the DNA TGTGCCATCAGTGAGTCAGGGGGCGATTCACCCCTCCACTTT.

J is TRBJ2-7 and V is TRBV5-4; unclear D gene. The CDR3 runs to 13 residues. Trimming pared 4 bases from V and 5 bases from J, leaving 13 bases between. The germline V gene has CDR1 SGHNT and CDR2 YYREEE (reference sequence). The CDR3 bases are TGTGCCAGCAGCCCGGTTTCCGTGAACGAGCAGTACTTC. The encoded protein is CASSPVSVNEQYF. Combining the CDR3 with reference TRBV5-4 and TRBJ2-7 gives the whole variable domain ETGVTQSPTHLIKTRGQQVTLRCSSQSGHNTVSWYQQALGQGPQFIFQYYREEENGRGNFPPRFSGLQFPNYSSELNVNALELDDSALYLCASSPVSVNEQYFGPGTRLTVT.

This clone showed up just once. The V and J genes are TRBV21-1 and TRBJ2-7; the table calls TRBD1, which could not be checked here. TRBV21-1 is marked as a pseudogene. The CDR3 sequence is 16 residues long. The DNA for the CDR3 is TGTGCCAGTCAGCACCCCAGCAGGGTAAGCTCCTACGAGCAGTACTTC. The encoded protein is CASQHPSRVSSYEQYF.

With respect to this clone: The same CDR3 also results from other DNA sequences found in this sample. The chain couples TRBV7-9 to TRBJ1-1, with 10 bases matching TRBD1. Per the germline V gene, CDR1 is SEHNR and CDR2 is FQNEAQ (reference sequence). V trimming: 5 bases; J trimming: 5 bases; junction bases outside the gene matches: 2. The CDR3 is 13 amino acids. The CDR3 bases are TGTGCCAGCAGCAGGACAGGGGGTACTGAAGCTTTCTTT. The encoded protein is CASSRTGGTEAFF.

The chain is built from TRBV30 and TRBJ1-2, with D hard to call. CDR1 GTSNPN and CDR2 SVGIG come from the germline V gene (reference sequence). V shed 1 base and J shed 4 bases, with 13 bases lying between them. The CDR3 is 14 amino acids. This CDR3 is CAWSAKQEGYGYTF. The CDR3 DNA is TGTGCCTGGAGTGCAAAGCAGGAAGGCTATGGCTACACCTTC.

V is TRBV9 and J is TRBJ2-3, with D maybe TRBD2 (6 bases). CDR1 is SGDLS, CDR2 YYNGEE, per germline. CDR3 length: 15 residues. Trimming cost V 1 base and J 5 bases, with 14 bases left between them. The CDR3 loop is CASSVLNSGVDTQYF. The CDR3 nucleotides read TGTGCCAGCAGCGTACTGAATTCGGGGGTAGATACGCAGTATTTT.

The rearrangement links TRBV12-5 to TRBJ2-7; 8 bases match TRBD1. CDR1 is LGHNT, CDR2 FRNRAP, per germline. The CDR3 contains 17 residues. Trimming cost V 5 bases and J 3 bases; bases outside gene matches: 15. CDR3 DNA sequence: TGTGCTAGTGGTCCTTCGAGCTCTCGACAGGGGCGCTACGAGCAGTACTTC. It is translated as CASGPSSSRQGRYEQYF.

This rearrangement joins TRBV25-1 to TRBJ2-5; 7 bases agree with TRBD1. With 7 bases clipped from V and 5 bases from J, the junction kept 10 bases outside the gene matches. This CDR3 comprises 14 residues. Germline lookup yields CDR1 MGHDK and CDR2 SYGVNS. CDR3 sequence reads: CASTGDSFFETQYF. DNA for the CDR3: TGTGCCAGCACAGGGGACAGCTTTTTCGAGACCCAGTACTTC.

V usage is TRBV7-2 and J usage is TRBJ2-7; D is uncertain. The V end lost 4 bases, the J end lost 0 bases, and 13 bases lay between the germline ends. The CDR3 consists of 15 residues. From germline, CDR1 is SGHTA and CDR2 FQGNSA. This CDR3 reads CASSWVTQSSYEQYF. CDR3 sequence (DNA): TGTGCCAGCAGCTGGGTGACACAGAGCTCCTACGAGCAGTACTTC.

The genes are TRBV30 and TRBJ2-3, with D possibly TRBD1 on 7 matching bases. This CDR3 has 17 residues. Trimming shortened V by 8 bases and J by 2 bases, and 26 bases separated the two germline ends. CDR1 is GTSNPN and CDR2 is SVGIG in the germline V gene (reference sequence). The chain's CDR3 is CARTLEGAPVYTDTQYF. The CDR3 coding sequence is TGTGCCCGCACTTTGGAGGGGGCCCCAGTTTACACAGATACGCAGTATTTT.

The chain links TRBV5-1 to TRBJ2-1; D call uncertain. The germline V and J ends were trimmed by 4 bases and 9 bases, with 11 bases remaining between them. The V gene's germline CDR1 is SGHRS and CDR2 YFSETQ. The CDR3 has 12 residues. CDR3 coding DNA: TGCGCCAGCAGCCCCATCTATGGTGAGCAGTTCTTC. The encoded protein is CASSPIYGEQFF.

The chain links TRBV7-2 to TRBJ2-3, with TRBD2 identical over 11 bases. J lost 3 bases, V lost 0 bases, and 8 bases had no gene match. Germline CDR1 and CDR2: SGHTA and FQGNSA. The length of the CDR3 is 18 residues. The CDR3: CASSLALMLAGGTDTQYF. Here the CDR3 DNA reads TGTGCCAGCAGCTTAGCGCTGATGCTAGCGGGGGGAACAGATACGCAGTATTTT.

This chain links TRBV19 with TRBJ2-7, with 8 nucleotides matching TRBD1. The CDR3 contains 15 residues. Losses at the gene ends were 1 base for V and 5 bases for J; bases not matched to a gene: 7. From germline, CDR1 is LNHDA and CDR2 SQIVND (reference sequence). The DNA for the CDR3 is TGTGCCAGTAGTATAGCCGCGACAGGGGAACACGAGCAGTACTTC. Its protein product is CASSIAATGEHEQYF.

V gene TRBV10-3 combines with J gene TRBJ2-1; 10 positions agree with TRBD2. The CDR3 has 15 residues. CDR1 ENHRY and CDR2 SYGVKD come from the germline V gene. V shed 7 bases and J 3 bases; nucleotides not matched to a gene: 6. CDR3 sequence reads: CAIIRSGGGYNEQFF. Written as DNA, the CDR3 is TGTGCCATCATTAGAAGCGGGGGGGGCTACAATGAGCAGTTCTTC.

This clone was counted between two and nine times. The gene calls are TRBV6-1 and TRBJ2-5; perhaps TRBD1 as D (6 bases). Germline V gives CDR1 MNHNS, CDR2 SASEGT. The CDR3 loop spans 15 amino acids. The V and J ends lost 5 bases and 5 bases respectively, with 18 bases between them. The CDR3 DNA follows: TGTGCCAGCAGTCTACAGGGAAGGGGGTCGGAGACCCAGTACTTC. Amino acids: CASSLQGRGSETQYF.

The rearrangement links TRBV7-2 to TRBJ1-1, with no clear D. CDR3 length: 15 amino acids. V lost 1 base to trimming and J lost 1 base, with 10 bases between them. The germline gives CDR1 SGHTA, CDR2 FQGNSA. The DNA of the CDR3 is TGTGCCAGCAGCTTAGGGGCAGAGCCGAACACTGAAGCTTTCTTT. Protein sequence: CASSLGAEPNTEAFF.

The chain is built from TRBV2 and TRBJ2-7; TRBD2 matches 9 bases. V lost 8 bases, J lost 1 base, and 3 bases stayed unmatched. From germline, CDR1 is SNHLY and CDR2 FYNNEI. This CDR3 has 13 residues. The DNA of the CDR3 is TGTGCCAGCCGTACTAGCGGGTCCTACGAGCAGTACTTC. Residues: CASRTSGSYEQYF. The variable domain in full, with the rest retrieved from reference TRBV2 and TRBJ2-7, is EPEVTQTPSHQVTQMGQEVILRCVPISNHLYFYWYRQILGQKVEFLVSFYNNEISEKSEIFDDQFSVERPDGSNFTLKIRSTKLEDSAMYFCASRTSGSYEQYFGPGTRLTVT.

The chain employs TRBV23-1 and TRBJ1-1; D is unclear. TRBV23-1 is filed as an ORF, its function uncertain. V was shortened by 0 bases and J by 3 bases, with 14 bases between the two germline ends. The CDR3 contains 16 residues. Written as DNA, the CDR3 is TGCGCCAGCAGTCAATCGCGAACCGCTCGGGACACTGAAGCTTTCTTT. Translated, it gives CASSQSRTARDTEAFF.

The V and J genes are TRBV2 and TRBJ1-1; D gene uncertain. This CDR3 has 16 residues. Trimming removed 6 bases from V and 2 bases from J, with 19 bases in between. Germline V gene sequence: CDR1 SNHLY, CDR2 FYNNEI. The CDR3 sequence: CASSRGTARGNTEAFF. In DNA, the CDR3 is TGTGCCAGCAGCCGAGGAACAGCCCGGGGAAACACTGAAGCTTTCTTT. Based on the CDR3 plus reference TRBV2 and TRBJ1-1, the full variable domain is EPEVTQTPSHQVTQMGQEVILRCVPISNHLYFYWYRQILGQKVEFLVSFYNNEISEKSEIFDDQFSVERPDGSNFTLKIRSTKLEDSAMYFCASSRGTARGNTEAFFGQGTRLTVV.

The rearrangement uses TRBV29-1 and TRBJ1-5; 8 bases fit TRBD1. J was trimmed by 7 bases and V by 6 bases; bases with no gene match: 8. Germline V lookup: CDR1 SQVTM, CDR2 ANQGSEA. The CDR3 extends over 13 amino acids. The CDR3 region is CSVATGDGQPQHF. CDR3 DNA sequence: TGCAGCGTCGCGACAGGGGATGGCCAGCCCCAGCATTTT.

The sample holds one count of this clone. The J gene is TRBJ2-3, the V gene TRBV19; TRBD2 is a possible D gene (5 bases). CDR1 and CDR2 from the germline V gene are LNHDA and SQIVND (reference sequence). The CDR3 contains 15 residues. The V gene lost 4 bases and the J gene lost 3 bases, with 14 bases spanning the gap. The CDR3 bases are TGTGCCAGTAGTACGGGGAGTCTGGGGACAGATACGCAGTATTTT. Translating it yields CASSTGSLGTDTQYF.

This clone was counted a single time. The chain couples TRBV27 to TRBJ1-1; the D gene is possibly TRBD1 (6 bases). Germline lookup yields CDR1 MNHEY and CDR2 SMNVEV (reference sequence). Trimming pared 1 base from V and 3 bases from J, leaving 15 bases between. This CDR3 is built from 16 residues. The CDR3 DNA follows: TGTGCCAGCAGTTTATTGGGGGCAGGGACGGACACTGAAGCTTTCTTT. Translated: CASSLLGAGTDTEAFF.

The V gene is TRBV7-3, the J gene TRBJ1-1, with D possibly matching TRBD1 (5 bases). Germline CDR1 and CDR2: SGHTA and FQGTGA. Trimming stripped 2 bases from V and 2 bases from J, with 12 bases between. The CDR3 runs to 15 residues. CDR3 region: CASSLQGEGNTEAFF. CDR3 sequence (DNA): TGTGCCAGCAGCTTACAAGGGGAGGGAAACACTGAAGCTTTCTTT.

The chain couples TRBV25-1 to TRBJ1-5, with D uncertain. From germline, CDR1 is MGHDK and CDR2 SYGVNS. V lost 8 bases to trimming and J lost 4 bases, with 15 bases between them. This CDR3 has 14 amino acids. The CDR3 DNA is TGTGCCAGCCAGCGGCCCGGGAAGAATCAGCCCCAGCATTTT. Amino acid sequence: CASQRPGKNQPQHF.

The chain links TRBV9 to TRBJ1-2, with TRBD1 matching 8 bases. Germline values: CDR1 SGDLS, CDR2 YYNGEE. Germline trimming cut 3 bases from V and 7 bases from J; bases unmatched to any gene: 8. The CDR3 consists of 14 residues. The CDR3 sequence is CASSARTGGGGYTF. The CDR3 bases are TGTGCCAGCAGCGCTCGCACAGGGGGTGGTGGCTACACCTTC. Looking up the rest from reference TRBV9 and TRBJ1-2 gives the full variable domain: DSGVTQTPKHLITATGQRVTLRCSPRSGDLSVYWYQQSLDQGLQFLIQYYNGEERAKGNILERFSAQQFPDLHSELNLSSLELGDSALYFCASSARTGGGGYTFGSGTRLTVV.

The chain uses TRBV15 and TRBJ1-6, with TRBD1 identical over 8 bases. CDR1 and CDR2 (germline): LNHNV, YYDKDF (reference sequence). V was pared by 6 bases and J by 8 bases, with 3 bases of the junction left unmatched. CDR3 length: 13 residues. CDR3 bases: TGTGCCACCAGAGGACAGGGTTATTCACCCCTCCACTTT. Protein sequence: CATRGQGYSPLHF. The full variable domain, its missing parts supplied by reference TRBV15 and TRBJ1-6, is DAMVIQNPRYQVTQFGKPVTLSCSQTLNHNVMYWYQQKSSQAPKLLFHYYDKDFNNEADTPDNFQSRRPNTSFCFLDIRSPGLGDTAMYLCATRGQGYSPLHFGNGTRLTVT.

The V and J genes are TRBV5-6 and TRBJ2-5, with 13 nucleotides matching TRBD2. V shed 4 bases and J 5 bases; nucleotides not matched to a gene: 5. The CDR3 consists of 15 residues. Germline loops: CDR1 SGHDT, CDR2 YYEEEE. The CDR3 loop reads CASSPLAGGQETQYF. The DNA for the CDR3 is TGTGCCAGCAGCCCACTAGCGGGGGGGCAGGAGACCCAGTACTTC.

The genes are TRBV6-6 and TRBJ1-5, with D possibly TRBD1 on 5 matching bases. The CDR3 is made up of 15 amino acids. Trimming cost V 2 bases and J 3 bases, with 11 bases left between them. Germline V gene data show CDR1 as MNHNY and CDR2 as SVGAGI (reference sequence). The CDR3: CASSYAGPNNQPQHF. As DNA, the CDR3 is TGTGCCAGCAGTTACGCGGGACCGAACAATCAGCCCCAGCATTTT.

The genes are TRBV6-6 and TRBJ2-1, with D perhaps TRBD1 (6 bases). CDR3 length: 13 residues. CDR1 is MNHNY and CDR2 is SVGAGI in the germline V gene (reference sequence). V was pared by 8 bases and J by 5 bases, with 13 bases between. CDR3 in DNA: TGTGCCAGCCGAGGGACACCAGACAATGAGCAGTTCTTC. As protein: CASRGTPDNEQFF.